Listed here are 32 T cell receptor beta chains from one sample, sequenced in a study of blood T cell repertoires in COVID-19 (dated by TCRdb to about 2020). The method was the immunoSEQ multiplex PCR assay. In TCRdb, the immuneACCESS table is reduced to in-frame sequences with V and J assigned. These tables do not hold every clone; where another copy was compared, an unresolved V gene accounts for under half, and the others remain unexplained. The sample contains over 400,000 clones, roughly 89% of them found a single time. The top ten clones comprise roughly 1.4% of the sample. The specimen was peripheral blood. All receptors derive from a woman aged 30 to 39 with active or convalescent COVID-19.

This clone showed up just a few times. V gene TRBV6-5 combines with J gene TRBJ1-2, with 7 bases that match TRBD1. The germline V gene encodes CDR1 MNHEY and CDR2 SVGAGI. Trimming cost V 7 bases and J 4 bases; bases outside gene matches: 6. The CDR3 is made up of 13 amino acids. CDR3 amino acids: CASIGQAFYGYTF. The CDR3, as DNA: TGTGCCAGCATTGGACAGGCCTTCTATGGCTACACCTTC.

The V gene is TRBV19, the J gene TRBJ2-3; a possible D gene is TRBD1 (6 bases). Between the trimmed V and J ends, which lost 3 bases and 6 bases, there was a span of 13 bases. In germline, CDR1 is LNHDA, CDR2 SQIVND (reference sequence). The CDR3 totals 14 residues. CDR3: CASSMGHPPDTQYF. The CDR3 DNA reads TGTGCCAGTAGTATGGGACATCCTCCGGATACGCAGTATTTT.

The V call is TRBV3-1 (or the pseudogene TRBV3-2), the J call TRBJ2-1, with TRBD2 identical over 8 bases. The CDR3 is 17 residues long. V gave up 0 bases and J gave up 1 base; unmatched junction bases: 5. Germline assignment: CDR1 LGHDT and CDR2 YNNKEL (reference sequence). The DNA for the CDR3 is TGTGCCAGCAGCCAAGAGGGGACTAGTGGTTCCTACAATGAGCAGTTCTTC. Translation: CASSQEGTSGSYNEQFF.

The gene calls are TRBV29-1 and TRBJ2-3; D is unclear. Germline V gene sequence: CDR1 SQVTM, CDR2 ANQGSEA. The V end was cut by 3 bases, the J end by 2 bases, with 6 bases between. The CDR3 has 12 residues. The CDR3 loop is CSVDSVTDTQYF. CDR3 sequence (DNA): TGCAGCGTTGATTCGGTCACAGATACGCAGTATTTT.

V gene TRBV3-1 (or the pseudogene TRBV3-2) combines with J gene TRBJ2-2; 8 positions match TRBD1. The CDR3 covers 14 residues. The germline gives CDR1 LGHDT, CDR2 YNNKEL (reference sequence). V dropped 5 bases and J dropped 6; count of bases not matched to a gene: 5. The CDR3 reads CASSYRGLAGELFF. DNA of the CDR3: TGTGCCAGCAGCTACAGGGGGTTGGCCGGGGAGCTGTTTTTT.

V and J are TRBV3-1 (or the pseudogene TRBV3-2) and TRBJ2-3; D is unclear. Trimming removed 1 base from V and 2 bases from J, with 10 bases in between. This CDR3 spans 15 amino acids. Germline CDR1 LGHDT, CDR2 YNNKEL (reference sequence). CDR3 in amino acids: CASSQVRTDTDTQYF. CDR3 nucleotides: TGTGCCAGCAGCCAAGTGAGAACCGACACAGATACGCAGTATTTT.

The J gene is TRBJ1-5, the V gene TRBV2; weak D call: TRBD1 (5 bases). Trimming left V 3 bases short and J 3 bases short, with 9 bases between. This CDR3 contains 14 residues. Germline V gene lookup returns CDR1 SNHLY and CDR2 FYNNEI. In nucleotides, the CDR3 is TGTGCCAGCAGTGAGGAACAGGTCAATCAGCCCCAGCATTTT. Its translation is CASSEEQVNQPQHF.

Remarks on this clone: This sample also contains other DNA sequences that code for the same CDR3. CDR3 protein: CASSTRQGIGNQPQHF. The CDR3 region has the DNA TGTGCCAGTAGTACTCGACAGGGGATTGGCAATCAGCCCCAGCATTTT. The genes are TRBV19 and TRBJ1-5; 8 bases map to TRBD1. Germline CDR1 LNHDA, CDR2 SQIVND (reference sequence). The CDR3 has 16 residues. Trimming took 4 bases from V and 2 from J; bases not matched to a gene: 7.

This chain uses TRBV7-8 with TRBJ2-5; TRBD2 matches at 8 bases. CDR1 and CDR2 (germline): SGHVS, FQNEAQ. V lost 5 bases, J lost 5 bases, and 10 bases stayed unmatched. This CDR3 is built from 15 residues. CDR3 sequence reads: CASSPRGGQDETQYF. The CDR3 DNA sequence: TGTGCCAGCAGCCCTCGGGGGGGGCAGGACGAGACCCAGTACTTC.

The chain links TRBV20-1 to TRBJ1-1; D is unresolved. The CDR3 length is 14 residues. V was trimmed by 3 bases and J by 0 bases, leaving 11 bases between them. Germline-derived CDR1 and CDR2 are DFQATT and SNEGSKA (reference sequence). CDR3 nucleotide sequence: TGCAGTGCTAGTCCTCCGGGATTGAACACTGAAGCTTTCTTT. This sequence encodes CSASPPGLNTEAFF.

A few counts support this clone. J is TRBJ2-7 and V is TRBV13; 7 bases agree with TRBD1. V was pared by 3 bases and J by 2 bases, with 4 bases of the junction left unmatched. From germline, CDR1 is PRHDT and CDR2 FYEKMQ (reference sequence). The CDR3 length is 14 residues. The CDR3 DNA is TGTGCCAGCAGCTTCCGACAGGGCGCCTACGAGCAGTACTTC. Translated, it gives CASSFRQGAYEQYF.

The table lists this clone with a count of one. The chain carries TRBV5-1 and TRBJ2-5; 9 positions match TRBD1. V shed 3 bases, J shed 2 bases, and the junction held 8 bases outside the gene matches. The CDR3 consists of 16 residues. Germline V gene data show CDR1 as SGHRS and CDR2 as YFSETQ. The CDR3: CASSWGTGTGQETQYF. The CDR3 nucleotides read TGCGCCAGCAGCTGGGGCACCGGGACAGGGCAAGAGACCCAGTACTTC.

The genes are TRBV19 and TRBJ1-1; D remains ambiguous. Germline V gives CDR1 LNHDA, CDR2 SQIVND (reference sequence). The CDR3 is made up of 16 amino acids. Trimming took off 2 bases at V and 5 bases at J, with 18 bases between the two ends. The CDR3 region is CASSITPTGFGTEAFF. CDR3 bases: TGTGCCAGTAGTATAACCCCGACGGGTTTTGGGACTGAAGCTTTCTTT.

This chain connects TRBV29-1 to TRBJ1-2; perhaps TRBD1 as D (6 bases). V shed 7 bases and J shed 2 bases, with 8 bases lying between them. The CDR3 spans 11 residues. The germline CDR1 and CDR2 sequences are SQVTM and ANQGSEA. The CDR3 loop reads CSGQENYGYTF. For the CDR3, the DNA is TGCAGCGGACAGGAAAACTATGGCTACACCTTC. The full variable domain, with the rest looked up from reference TRBV29-1 and TRBJ1-2, is SAVISQKPSRDICQRGTSLTIQCQVDSQVTMMFWYRQQPGQSLTLIATANQGSEATYESGFVIDKFPISRPNLTFSTLTVSNMSPEDSSIYLCSGQENYGYTFGSGTRLTVV.

This chain connects TRBV18 to TRBJ1-3; D ambiguous. The ends were cut back, 0 bases at V and 9 bases at J, with 9 bases in the middle. Germline CDR1 reads KGHSH; CDR2 reads LQKENI. CDR3 length equals 13 residues. CDR3 loop: CASSPPTTSTIYF. The CDR3, as DNA: TGTGCCAGCTCACCACCGACTACCAGCACCATATATTTT.

The chain is built from TRBV6-5 and TRBJ1-2; D possibly corresponds to TRBD1 (5 bases). CDR3 size: 14 residues. V was shortened by 3 bases and J by 7 bases, with 15 bases between the two germline ends. In germline, CDR1 is MNHEY, CDR2 SVGAGI. CDR3 loop: CASSYSLRTLGYTF. In DNA form, the CDR3 reads TGTGCCAGCAGTTATTCATTGAGGACACTTGGCTACACCTTC.

Turning to this clone: The sample contains more than one DNA sequence encoding this CDR3. This chain connects TRBV5-1 to TRBJ2-2; 9 bases align to TRBD1. This CDR3 has 15 residues. From germline, CDR1 is SGHRS and CDR2 YFSETQ. V shed 4 bases, J shed 1 base, and the junction held 2 bases outside the gene matches. The CDR3 DNA is TGCGCCAGCAGCCTGGACAGGGGGAACACCGGGGAGCTGTTTTTT. Translated: CASSLDRGNTGELFF.

This clone has just a few counts. V and J are TRBV11-3 and TRBJ1-1, with 8 bases fitting TRBD1. Trimming took 9 bases from V and 6 from J; bases not matched to a gene: 12. The CDR3 spans 14 residues. Germline V gives CDR1 SGHNT, CDR2 YENEEA. CDR3 nucleotide sequence: TGTGCCAGATACGCCAGGGGGCTTTGGCCTGAAGCTTTCTTT. Protein: CARYARGLWPEAFF.

The V call is TRBV5-1, the J call TRBJ1-1; no clear D gene. Trimming stripped 2 bases from V and 6 bases from J, with 14 bases between. The CDR3 extends over 14 amino acids. Germline V gene data show CDR1 as SGHRS and CDR2 as YFSETQ. The chain's CDR3 is CASSFDLGSAEAFF. The CDR3 nucleotides read TGCGCCAGCAGCTTTGATCTGGGGAGCGCTGAAGCTTTCTTT.

This chain joins TRBV5-8 and TRBJ2-5; D may be TRBD2 (6 bases). The length of the CDR3 is 15 residues. Germline V gives CDR1 SGHTS, CDR2 YDEGEE. V was shortened by 4 bases and J by 2 bases, with 15 bases between the two germline ends. Here the CDR3 reads CASSPDRGLQETQYF. The CDR3 DNA follows: TGTGCCAGCAGCCCGGATAGGGGACTTCAAGAGACCCAGTACTTC.

The CDR3 DNA is TGCGCCAGCAGCCAACCCGGGACAGGGGATGAAAAACTGTTTTTT. Translated, it gives CASSQPGTGDEKLFF. The chain recombines TRBV4-1 with TRBJ1-4, with TRBD1 matching over 10 bases. The CDR3 loop spans 15 amino acids. Germline V gene lookup returns CDR1 MGHRA and CDR2 YSYEKL. The J segment lost 6 bases and the V segment lost 2 bases, leaving 3 bases of the junction unmatched.

V usage is TRBV5-1 and J usage is TRBJ1-1; possibly TRBD1 for D (5 bases). V lost 3 bases, J lost 1 base, and 10 bases lay in between. The CDR3 runs 14 residues. Germline V CDR1 and CDR2: SGHRS, YFSETQ. The CDR3 DNA reads as TGCGCCAGCAGCTCCGGGACTGAGAACACTGAAGCTTTCTTT. Protein: CASSSGTENTEAFF.

The genes are TRBV28 and TRBJ2-7; 9 bases map to TRBD2. The CDR3 extends over 15 amino acids. The germline CDR1 and CDR2 sequences are MDHEN and SYDVKM. The junction had 8 bases not matched to a gene; V was cut back by 5 bases and J by 3 bases. This chain's CDR3 is CASSRSGSLFYEQYF. Here the CDR3 DNA reads TGTGCCAGCAGTCGTAGCGGGAGCCTATTCTACGAGCAGTACTTC. The complete variable domain, with remaining parts taken from reference TRBV28 and TRBJ2-7, reads DVKVTQSSRYLVKRTGEKVFLECVQDMDHENMFWYRQDPGLGLRLIYFSYDVKMKEKGDIPEGYSVSREKKERFSLILESASTNQTSMYLCASSRSGSLFYEQYFGPGTRLTVT.

This clone was picked up one time. V and J are TRBV20-1 and TRBJ2-2, with 7 bases that match TRBD2. The CDR3 totals 15 residues. Looked up from germline, CDR1 is DFQATT and CDR2 is SNEGSKA (reference sequence). V lost 3 bases and J lost 0; bases outside the gene matches: 4. The CDR3 bases are TGCAGTGCTAGTCCCGGGACTACGAACACCGGGGAGCTGTTTTTT. Residues: CSASPGTTNTGELFF.

This clone was detected a few times. The rearrangement links TRBV9 to TRBJ1-2; D is perhaps TRBD1 (6 bases). Germline V CDR1 and CDR2: SGDLS, YYNGEE. The CDR3 extends over 12 amino acids. The V end was cut by 0 bases, the J end by 7 bases, with 7 bases between. The chain's CDR3 is CASSVGTAGYTF. Here the CDR3 DNA reads TGTGCCAGCAGCGTAGGGACAGCTGGCTACACCTTC.

CDR3 sequence reads: CASSQNNLGTGRQETQYF. CDR3 bases: TGCGCCAGCAGCCAAAATAATCTTGGGACAGGGAGACAAGAGACCCAGTACTTC. The V call is TRBV5-1, the J call TRBJ2-5; TRBD1 matches 9 bases. Trimming cost V 4 bases and J 2 bases; bases outside gene matches: 15. Germline V gene data show CDR1 as SGHRS and CDR2 as YFSETQ. The CDR3 totals 18 residues. The full variable domain, with the rest looked up from reference TRBV5-1 and TRBJ2-5, is KAGVTQTPRYLIKTRGQQVTLSCSPISGHRSVSWYQQTPGQGLQFLFEYFSETQRNKGNFPGRFSGRQFSNSRSEMNVSTLELGDSALYLCASSQNNLGTGRQETQYFGPGTRLLVL.

The V and J genes are TRBV7-6 and TRBJ2-5, with 7 bases matching TRBD1. Germline assignment: CDR1 SGHVS and CDR2 FNYEAQ. CDR3 length: 16 residues. The ends lost 4 bases at V and 1 base at J; junction bases unmatched: 9. In DNA, the CDR3 is TGTGCCAGCAGCTCGTACAGGGGAGAGGTCCAAGAGACCCAGTACTTC. Translating gives CASSSYRGEVQETQYF.

This chain links TRBV14 with TRBJ2-7, with 8 bases aligning to TRBD2. With V trimmed by 0 bases and J by 2 bases, 6 bases remained unmatched. This CDR3 is built from 16 residues. The germline gives CDR1 SGHDN, CDR2 FVKESK. The CDR3 sequence: CASSQEEKRETYEQYF. As DNA, the CDR3 is TGTGCCAGCAGCCAAGAGGAAAAGCGGGAGACCTACGAGCAGTACTTC. The full variable domain, with the rest looked up from reference TRBV14 and TRBJ2-7, is EAGVTQFPSHSVIEKGQTVTLRCDPISGHDNLYWYRRVMGKEIKFLLHFVKESKQDESGMPNNRFLAERTGGTYSTLKVQPAELEDSGVYFCASSQEEKRETYEQYFGPGTRLTVT.

This clone appeared a single time. The genes are TRBV27 and TRBJ1-4, with D tentatively TRBD1 (6 bases). Deletions cut 7 bases from V and 0 bases from J, with 12 bases between. From germline, CDR1 is MNHEY and CDR2 SMNVEV (reference sequence). The CDR3 contains 15 residues. In DNA, the CDR3 is TGTGCCAGCAAAGCACAGGGCGCAACTAATGAAAAACTGTTTTTT. Translated, it gives CASKAQGATNEKLFF.

This clone was counted once. The V gene is TRBV4-1, the J gene TRBJ2-7; 8 bases are shared with TRBD1. Germline V gene data show CDR1 as MGHRA and CDR2 as YSYEKL. The CDR3 is 15 amino acids. V shed 3 bases and J 3 bases; nucleotides not matched to a gene: 7. The CDR3: CASSQSQGVGYEQYF. The CDR3 DNA reads as TGCGCCAGCAGCCAGTCACAGGGGGTAGGCTACGAGCAGTACTTC.

The rearrangement uses TRBV3-1 (or the pseudogene TRBV3-2) and TRBJ2-3, with 9 bases that match TRBD2. Germline CDR1 LGHDT, CDR2 YNNKEL (reference sequence). J gave up 0 bases and V 4 bases, and 5 bases lay outside the gene matches. CDR3 length: 16 amino acids. The CDR3 DNA reads TGTGCCAGCAGCCCTCGCAGCGGGAGGAGCACAGATACGCAGTATTTT. Its translation is CASSPRSGRSTDTQYF.

V gene TRBV7-2 combines with J gene TRBJ1-2; unclear D gene. V lost 1 base and J lost 4, with 13 bases in between. Germline lookup yields CDR1 SGHTA and CDR2 FQGNSA. This CDR3 comprises 15 residues. The CDR3 protein is CASSLDLGVLYGYTF. The CDR3, as DNA: TGTGCCAGCAGCTTAGATTTGGGAGTGCTCTATGGCTACACCTTC.